This entry lists 29 T cell receptor beta chains sequenced from one sample in a study of blood T cells in healthy people across ages. Sample-barcoded 5' priming and a J-beta primer mix drove a second PCR of roughly 6 to 12 cycles. TCRdb itself ran the 5' RACE reads through MiXCR, one entry per CDR3 protein. The sample has 1.5 million to 2 million distinct CDR3 sequences; roughly 52% are singletons. Sequenced sample: blood. The origin of the receptors is a woman between 40 and 55 years old in good health.

About this clonotype itself: An end of the junction differs from the germline gene, which may be a read error. CDR3 nucleotide sequence: TGTGCCAGCAGCCTGCGATTGGGGACCCACTCTGGGGCCGACGTCCTGACTTTC. As protein: CASSLRLGTHSGADVLTF. The chain combines TRBV28 with TRBJ2-6; D assignment may be TRBD1 or TRBD2 (5 bases each). Germline CDR1 is MDHEN and CDR2 is SYDVKM. The CDR3 sequence is 18 residues long. Supplemented by reference TRBV28 and TRBJ2-6, the full variable domain reads DVKVTQSSRYLVKRTGEKVFLECVQDMDHENMFWYRQDPGLGLRLIYFSYDVKMKEKGDIPEGYSVSREKKERFSLILESASTNQTSMYLCASSLRLGTHSGADVLTFGAGSRLTVL.

This clonotype turned up a few times. This chain links TRBV7-3 with TRBJ2-1; 9 nucleotides align to TRBD2. Per germline, CDR1 SGHTA and CDR2 FQGTGA. V shed 4 bases, J shed 0 bases, and the junction held 7 bases outside the gene matches. The CDR3 spans 17 residues. The CDR3 spells CASSSRGGGVSYNEQFF. The CDR3 bases are TGTGCCAGCAGCTCCCGAGGCGGGGGGGTCTCCTACAATGAGCAGTTCTTC.

The sample holds many counts of this clonotype. The chain combines TRBV20-1 with TRBJ2-7; 13 bases match TRBD2. V was clipped by 1 base and J by 4 bases; unmatched bases: 7. The CDR3 has 16 amino acids. Per germline, CDR1 DFQATT and CDR2 SNEGSKA (reference sequence). CDR3 protein: CSARGTSGGPRYEQYF. CDR3 nucleotides: TGCAGTGCTAGAGGGACTAGCGGGGGCCCTCGATACGAGCAGTACTTC.

V gene TRBV20-1 combines with J gene TRBJ2-5; D perhaps matches TRBD1 (6 bases). The CDR3 loop spans 14 amino acids. V gave up 6 bases and J gave up 2 bases, with 16 bases separating them. CDR1 and CDR2 (germline): DFQATT, SNEGSKA (reference sequence). CDR3 in amino acids: CSAPARQEQETQYF. CDR3 bases: TGCAGTGCCCCGGCTCGACAGGAACAAGAGACCCAGTACTTC.

This clonotype is a singleton in its sample. The J gene is TRBJ2-5, the V gene TRBV2; 9 bases align to TRBD1. The closer fit of TRBJ2-1 to the DNA end suggests the J call may be wrong. Looked up from germline, CDR1 is SNHLY and CDR2 is FYNNEI. The CDR3 is made up of 15 amino acids. This CDR3 reads CASKGTGRLQETQFF. CDR3 nucleotides: TGTGCCAGCAAGGGGACAGGGAGGCTCCAAGAGACCCAGTTCTTC.

This chain links TRBV6-6 with TRBJ2-4; TRBD1 or TRBD2 may be the D gene (5 bases each). The assigned J gene may be wrong: the sequence end matches TRBJ2-7 better. The CDR3 sequence is 14 residues long. Germline V gives CDR1 MNHNY, CDR2 SVGAGI (reference sequence). DNA for the CDR3: TGTGCCAGCAGTTACTCAGAGGGGAAGAGCGAGCAGTACTTC. Translated: CASSYSEGKSEQYF.

This clonotype was counted ten times or more. CDR3 in DNA: TGCAGTGCTCTCCGGGACAGCTCCTACGAGCAGTACTTC. It specifies CSALRDSSYEQYF. J is TRBJ2-7 and V is TRBV20-1, with TRBD1 identical over 7 bases. With V trimmed by 5 bases and J by 0 bases, 4 bases remained unmatched. Germline assignment: CDR1 DFQATT and CDR2 SNEGSKA (reference sequence). The CDR3 extends over 13 amino acids.

This rearrangement joins TRBV6-1 to TRBJ1-5; tentatively, D is TRBD1 (5 bases). This CDR3 contains 14 residues. Germline V gene lookup returns CDR1 MNHNS and CDR2 SASEGT. V lost 8 bases, J lost 1 base, and 12 bases lay in between. The CDR3 protein is CASRGGISNQPQHF. Here the CDR3 DNA reads TGTGCCAGCCGGGGGGGGATAAGCAATCAGCCCCAGCATTTT.

A few counts support this clonotype. V usage is TRBV12-3 or TRBV12-4 and J usage is TRBJ1-4; 7 bases fit TRBD1. The CDR3 sequence is 14 residues long. J lost 6 bases, V lost 6 bases, and 7 bases had no gene match. CDR3 sequence reads: CASSLTGTDEKLFF. The CDR3 nucleotides read TGTGCCAGCAGCCTGACAGGGACTGATGAAAAACTGTTTTTT.

The chain is built from TRBV10-3 and TRBJ2-7; TRBD1 is a possible D gene (5 bases). The V gene's germline CDR1 is ENHRY and CDR2 SYGVKD. V lost 6 bases, J lost 10 bases, and 13 bases lay in between. The CDR3 runs 11 residues. CDR3 in amino acids: CAIRAGMIQYF. CDR3 nucleotides: TGTGCCATCAGGGCAGGGATGATTCAGTACTTC.

The V call is TRBV28, the J call TRBJ2-1; 7 nucleotides agree with TRBD1. J gave up 5 bases and V 2 bases, and 6 bases lay outside the gene matches. CDR1 is MDHEN and CDR2 is SYDVKM in the germline V gene. The CDR3 is 15 amino acids. The CDR3 coding sequence is TGTGCCAGCAGTTTAGGGGGACAGAGGGACAATGAGCAGTTCTTC. Translating it yields CASSLGGQRDNEQFF. The variable domain in full, with the rest retrieved from reference TRBV28 and TRBJ2-1, is DVKVTQSSRYLVKRTGEKVFLECVQDMDHENMFWYRQDPGLGLRLIYFSYDVKMKEKGDIPEGYSVSREKKERFSLILESASTNQTSMYLCASSLGGQRDNEQFFGPGTRLTVL.

This clonotype has more than one count but fewer than ten. The chain couples TRBV2 to TRBJ2-3, with 12 bases lining up with TRBD2. The CDR3 is 17 amino acids. V lost 7 bases and J lost 5; bases outside the gene matches: 13. In germline, CDR1 is SNHLY, CDR2 FYNNEI. The DNA for the CDR3 is TGTGCCAGCAATTGGGGGCGTCTAGCGGGGGGGCAAGATACGCAGTATTTT. It is translated as CASNWGRLAGGQDTQYF.

The rearrangement uses TRBV5-1 and TRBJ1-2, with D tentatively TRBD1 (5 bases). Trimming removed 0 bases from V and 2 bases from J, with 11 bases in between. The CDR3 totals 15 residues. Germline loops: CDR1 SGHRS, CDR2 YFSETQ. CDR3 DNA: TGCGCCAGCAGCTTGGAAGGGGTTCGGAACTATGGCTACACCTTC. Translating gives CASSLEGVRNYGYTF.

The chain joins TRBV2 to TRBJ2-3, with D perhaps assigned TRBD1 or TRBD2 (5 bases each). V shed 5 bases and J shed 4 bases, with 13 bases lying between them. The V gene's germline CDR1 is SNHLY and CDR2 FYNNEI. The CDR3 consists of 14 residues. The CDR3 region has the DNA TGTGCCAGCAGTAAAGGGACCCAGCCAGATACGCAGTATTTT. It is translated as CASSKGTQPDTQYF.

This clonotype was seen more than once but under ten times. This chain joins TRBV27 and TRBJ2-1, with a tentative D call TRBD2 (5 bases). V was clipped by 2 bases and J by 3 bases, with 8 bases between them. Germline V gene data show CDR1 as MNHEY and CDR2 as SMNVEV (reference sequence). CDR3 length equals 14 residues. The CDR3: CASSLMGSYNEQFF. The CDR3 DNA follows: TGTGCCAGCAGTTTAATGGGGAGCTACAATGAGCAGTTCTTC.

As regards this clonotype: The DNA is left out, because the CDR3 cannot be placed on it with certainty; the CDR3 is given as TCRdb lists it. This chain joins TRBV7-3 and TRBJ2-7; the D call of TRBD1 is as the table states it, not checked on the DNA. The germline V gene encodes CDR1 SGHTA and CDR2 FQGTGA. The CDR3 adds up to 14 amino acids, both ends counted. CDR3 in amino acids: CASSPFGPGETQYF.

V usage is TRBV20-1 and J usage is TRBJ1-4; D call uncertain. V lost 0 bases and J lost 3, with 5 bases in between. The CDR3 totals 13 residues. CDR1 and CDR2 (germline): DFQATT, SNEGSKA (reference sequence). The CDR3 bases are TGCAGTGCTAGAGAACCACCTAATGAAAAACTGTTTTTT. This codes for CSAREPPNEKLFF.

The J gene is TRBJ1-1, the V gene TRBV7-2, with 7 nucleotides matching TRBD1. CDR1 SGHTA and CDR2 FQGNSA come from the germline V gene. The trim removed 8 bases at V and 5 bases at J, leaving 11 bases unmatched. The CDR3 length is 14 residues. The CDR3 reads CASGILGGGTEAFF. In DNA, the CDR3 is TGTGCCAGCGGGATTTTAGGGGGCGGAACTGAAGCTTTCTTT. Using reference TRBV7-2 and TRBJ1-1 for the parts outside the CDR3, the full variable domain is GAGVSQSPSNKVTEKGKDVELRCDPISGHTALYWYRQSLGQGLEFLIYFQGNSAPDKSGLPSDRFSAERTGGSVSTLTIQRTQQEDSAVYLCASGILGGGTEAFFGQGTRLTVV.

This sequence joins TRBV7-2 and TRBJ2-5, with TRBD2 matching over 10 bases. CDR3 size: 16 residues. The junction had 5 bases not matched to a gene; V was cut back by 0 bases and J by 4 bases. Looked up from germline, CDR1 is SGHTA and CDR2 is FQGNSA. In nucleotides, the CDR3 is TGTGCCAGCAGCTTAGCTCCCAGCGGGGGGGCAGAGACCCAGTACTTC. It codes for CASSLAPSGGAETQYF.

The chain recombines TRBV4-1 with TRBJ1-2; D remains ambiguous. The CDR3 covers 16 residues. In germline, CDR1 is MGHRA, CDR2 YSYEKL. Trimming took off 4 bases at V and 3 bases at J, with 18 bases between the two ends. Written as DNA, the CDR3 is TGCGCCAGCAGCCCTTCATGGACGGGCCCTTACTATGGCTACACCTTC. Its protein product is CASSPSWTGPYYGYTF.

This clonotype was detected only a few times. V is TRBV5-1 and J is TRBJ2-6, with 9 positions matching TRBD1. V dropped 4 bases and J dropped 0; count of bases not matched to a gene: 8. The CDR3 has 18 amino acids. Germline loops: CDR1 SGHRS, CDR2 YFSETQ. DNA of the CDR3: TGCGCCAGCAGCGTAAAGACAGGGGGGAGCTCTGGGGCCAACGTCCTGACTTTC. Translation: CASSVKTGGSSGANVLTF.

This clonotype has more than one count but fewer than ten. The chain uses TRBV4-1 and TRBJ1-4; 9 bases match TRBD1. Germline CDR1 MGHRA, CDR2 YSYEKL. The CDR3 sequence is 16 residues long. The V segment lost 1 base and the J segment 8 bases; nucleotides outside the gene matches: 8. CDR3 amino acids: CASSQAPTGGEEKLFF. DNA of the CDR3: TGCGCCAGCAGCCAAGCCCCGACAGGGGGAGAGGAAAAACTGTTTTTT.

The chain carries TRBV27 and TRBJ2-3; D call uncertain. The CDR3 runs to 15 residues. CDR1 and CDR2 (germline): MNHEY, SMNVEV (reference sequence). Trimming removed 5 bases from V and 6 bases from J, with 18 bases in between. The CDR3 protein is CASSRLNRKGDTQYF. As DNA, the CDR3 is TGTGCCAGCAGTAGACTTAACAGAAAAGGGGATACGCAGTATTTT.

The V call is TRBV6-2 or TRBV6-3, the J call TRBJ2-5, with 8 bases that match TRBD1. The junction had 11 bases not matched to a gene; V was cut back by 2 bases and J by 0 bases. This CDR3 region has 18 residues. Germline lookup yields CDR1 MNHEY and CDR2 SVGEGT. Here the CDR3 reads CASSYAIRTGSNQETQYF. Written as DNA, the CDR3 is TGTGCCAGCAGTTACGCGATACGGACAGGGAGCAACCAAGAGACCCAGTACTTC.

The table lists this clonotype with a few counts. V is TRBV20-1 and J is TRBJ2-4, with D perhaps TRBD2 (5 bases). Germline V gene lookup returns CDR1 DFQATT and CDR2 SNEGSKA (reference sequence). Deletions cut 8 bases from V and 1 base from J, with 9 bases between. CDR3 length: 12 amino acids. CDR3 sequence reads: CSIRRAKNIQYF. The CDR3 DNA is TGCAGTATACGGAGGGCCAAAAACATTCAGTACTTC.

This clonotype was seen more than once but under ten times. This chain connects TRBV6-5 to TRBJ2-3; TRBD2 aligns across 9 bases. The CDR3 is made up of 17 amino acids. Germline V gene lookup returns CDR1 MNHEY and CDR2 SVGAGI. Trimming cost V 2 bases and J 8 bases; bases outside gene matches: 14. CDR3 amino acids: CASSYLTSGGQGSTQYF. The DNA of the CDR3 is TGTGCCAGCAGTTACCTTACCAGCGGGGGGCAGGGGTCTACGCAGTATTTT.

The rearrangement links TRBV12-3 or TRBV12-4 to TRBJ1-1, with TRBD1 matching over 8 bases. V lost 5 bases and J lost 8; bases outside the gene matches: 4. The CDR3 extends over 12 amino acids. The CDR3 DNA reads TGTGCCAGCAGTGAGTACAGGGGGGAAGCTTTCTTT. This gives the protein CASSEYRGEAFF.

This chain joins TRBV5-1 and TRBJ1-2; 8 bases align to TRBD1. The ends lost 6 bases at V and 8 bases at J; junction bases unmatched: 12. Per the germline V gene, CDR1 is SGHRS and CDR2 is YFSETQ. The CDR3 has 14 residues. CDR3 coding DNA: TGCGCCAGCATCCTTGGACAGGGCCTTGGGGGCTACACCTTC. Its translation: CASILGQGLGGYTF.

Only a few counts were recorded for this clonotype. V gene TRBV12-3 or TRBV12-4 combines with J gene TRBJ2-1, with 7 nucleotides matching TRBD1. The CDR3 extends over 14 amino acids. The V segment lost 7 bases and the J segment 5 bases; nucleotides outside the gene matches: 8. The CDR3 here is CASTIMDRNNEQFF. DNA for the CDR3: TGTGCCAGCACCATTATGGACAGGAACAATGAGCAGTTCTTC.